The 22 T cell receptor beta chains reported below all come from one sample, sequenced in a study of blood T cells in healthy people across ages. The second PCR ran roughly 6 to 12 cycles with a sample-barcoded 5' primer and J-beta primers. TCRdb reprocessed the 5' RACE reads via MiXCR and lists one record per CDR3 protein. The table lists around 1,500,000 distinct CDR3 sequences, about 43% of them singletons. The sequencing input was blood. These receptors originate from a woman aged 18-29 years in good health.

The CDR3 DNA is TGTGCCAGCAGCCGCTACAGGGGACCACAGGAGACCCAGTACTTC. Protein sequence: CASSRYRGPQETQYF. The chain has TRBV6-1 and TRBJ2-5; 7 nucleotides align to TRBD1. J lost 5 bases, V lost 6 bases, and 12 bases had no gene match. Germline CDR1 MNHNS, CDR2 SASEGT. The CDR3 extends over 15 amino acids.

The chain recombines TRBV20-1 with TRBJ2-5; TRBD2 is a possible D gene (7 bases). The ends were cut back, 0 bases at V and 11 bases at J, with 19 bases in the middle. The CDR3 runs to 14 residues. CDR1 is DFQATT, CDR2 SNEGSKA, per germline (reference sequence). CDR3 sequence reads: CSARDPPGGNEQYF. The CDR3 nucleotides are TGCAGTGCTAGAGATCCTCCGGGGGGCAATGAGCAGTACTTC.

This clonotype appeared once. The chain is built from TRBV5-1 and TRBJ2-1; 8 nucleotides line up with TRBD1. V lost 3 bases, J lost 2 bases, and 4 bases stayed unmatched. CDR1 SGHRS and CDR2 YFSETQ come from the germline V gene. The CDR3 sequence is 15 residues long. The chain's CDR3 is CASSSDRVAYNEQFF. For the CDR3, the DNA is TGCGCCAGCAGCTCGGACAGGGTCGCCTACAATGAGCAGTTCTTC.

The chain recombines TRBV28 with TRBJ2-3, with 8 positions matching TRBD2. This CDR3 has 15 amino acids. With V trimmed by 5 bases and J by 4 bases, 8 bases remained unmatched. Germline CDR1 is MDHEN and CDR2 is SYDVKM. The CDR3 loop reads CASSPAGARSDTQYF. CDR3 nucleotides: TGTGCCAGCAGTCCAGCGGGGGCTCGCTCAGATACGCAGTATTTT.

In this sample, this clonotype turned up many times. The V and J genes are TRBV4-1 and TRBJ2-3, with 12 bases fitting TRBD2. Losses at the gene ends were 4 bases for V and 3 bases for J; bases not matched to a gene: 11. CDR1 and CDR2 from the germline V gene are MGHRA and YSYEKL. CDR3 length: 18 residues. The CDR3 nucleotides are TGCGCCAGCAGCCGGACACAAGCTAGCGGGAGGGAAACAGATACGCAGTATTTT. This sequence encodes CASSRTQASGRETDTQYF.

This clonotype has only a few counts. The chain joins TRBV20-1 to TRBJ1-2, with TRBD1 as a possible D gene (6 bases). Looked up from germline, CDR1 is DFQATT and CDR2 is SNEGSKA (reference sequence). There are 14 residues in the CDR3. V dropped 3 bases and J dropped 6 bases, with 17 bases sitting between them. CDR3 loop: CSASEAGDKDGYTF. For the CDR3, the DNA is TGCAGTGCTAGCGAGGCAGGGGATAAAGATGGCTACACCTTC.

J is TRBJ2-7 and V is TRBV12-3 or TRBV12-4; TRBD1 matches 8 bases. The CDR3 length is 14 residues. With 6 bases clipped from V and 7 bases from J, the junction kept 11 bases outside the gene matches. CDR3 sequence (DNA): TGTGCCAGCAGCCGGGCAGGGGGCAGCGATGAGCAGTACTTC. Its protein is CASSRAGGSDEQYF.

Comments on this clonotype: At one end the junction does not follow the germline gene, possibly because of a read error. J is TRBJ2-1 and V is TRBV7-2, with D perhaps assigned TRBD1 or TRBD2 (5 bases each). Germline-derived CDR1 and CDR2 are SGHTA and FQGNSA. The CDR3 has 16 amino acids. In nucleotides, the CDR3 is TGTGCCAGCAGCTTAGTCGCCCCGGGACCCTACAATGGGCAGTTCTTC. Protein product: CASSLVAPGPYNGQFF.

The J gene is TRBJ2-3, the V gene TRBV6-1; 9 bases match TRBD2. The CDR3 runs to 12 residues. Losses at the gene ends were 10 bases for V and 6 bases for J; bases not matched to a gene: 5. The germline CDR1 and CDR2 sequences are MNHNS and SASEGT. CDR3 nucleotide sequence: TGTGCCACCGGGACTAGCTACGATACGCAGTATTTT. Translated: CATGTSYDTQYF.

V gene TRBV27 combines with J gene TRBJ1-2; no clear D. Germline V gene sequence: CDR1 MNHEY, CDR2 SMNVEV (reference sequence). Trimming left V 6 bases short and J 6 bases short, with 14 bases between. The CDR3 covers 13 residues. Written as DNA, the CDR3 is TGTGCCAGCAGCCGACGCCTATTGGATGGCTACACCTTC. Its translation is CASSRRLLDGYTF.

CDR3 nucleotide sequence: TGTGCCAGCAGCCAAGAGGGGCGCACCGGGGAGCTGTTTTTT. Encoded protein: CASSQEGRTGELFF. V is TRBV3-1 and J is TRBJ2-2; weak D call: TRBD1 (5 bases). V lost 0 bases to trimming and J lost 4 bases, with 6 bases between them. The V gene's germline CDR1 is LGHDT and CDR2 YNNKEL (reference sequence). CDR3 size: 14 residues.

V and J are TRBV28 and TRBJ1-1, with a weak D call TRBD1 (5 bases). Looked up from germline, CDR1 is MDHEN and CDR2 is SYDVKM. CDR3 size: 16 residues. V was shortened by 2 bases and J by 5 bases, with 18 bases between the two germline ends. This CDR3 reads CASSLGAVGGGTEAFF. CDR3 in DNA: TGTGCCAGCAGTTTAGGCGCGGTTGGCGGGGGGACTGAAGCTTTCTTT.

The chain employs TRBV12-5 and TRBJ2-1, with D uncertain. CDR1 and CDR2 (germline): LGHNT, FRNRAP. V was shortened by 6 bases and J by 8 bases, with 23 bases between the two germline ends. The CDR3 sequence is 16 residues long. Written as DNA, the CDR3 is TGTGCTAGTGGCATCGGTGTGAGATCCTTATTCGATGAGCAGTTCTTC. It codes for CASGIGVRSLFDEQFF.

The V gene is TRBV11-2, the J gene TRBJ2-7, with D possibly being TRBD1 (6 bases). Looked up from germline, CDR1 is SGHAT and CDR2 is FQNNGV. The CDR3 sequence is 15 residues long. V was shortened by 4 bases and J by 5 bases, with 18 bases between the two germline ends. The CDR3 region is CASSSLQGKRNEQYF. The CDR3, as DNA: TGTGCCAGCAGCTCCCTACAGGGTAAGAGGAACGAGCAGTACTTC.

The CDR3 DNA reads TGTGCCAGCAGTCCCCGGGGCAGCGGGGGATACGAGCAGTACTTC. This encodes CASSPRGSGGYEQYF. The chain employs TRBV6-2 or TRBV6-3 and TRBJ2-7; 8 bases agree with TRBD2. J was trimmed by 4 bases and V by 5 bases; bases with no gene match: 10. The CDR3 runs 15 residues. The germline gives CDR1 MNHEY, CDR2 SVGEGT.

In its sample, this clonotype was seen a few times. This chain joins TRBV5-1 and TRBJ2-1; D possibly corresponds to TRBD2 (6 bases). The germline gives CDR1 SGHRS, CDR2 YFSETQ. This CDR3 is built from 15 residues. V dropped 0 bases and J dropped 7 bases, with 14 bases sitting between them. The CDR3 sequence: CASSLVPGEGNEQFF. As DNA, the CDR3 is TGCGCCAGCAGCTTGGTTCCGGGAGAGGGTAATGAGCAGTTCTTC. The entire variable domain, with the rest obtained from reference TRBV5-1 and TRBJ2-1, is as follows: KAGVTQTPRYLIKTRGQQVTLSCSPISGHRSVSWYQQTPGQGLQFLFEYFSETQRNKGNFPGRFSGRQFSNSRSEMNVSTLELGDSALYLCASSLVPGEGNEQFFGPGTRLTVL.

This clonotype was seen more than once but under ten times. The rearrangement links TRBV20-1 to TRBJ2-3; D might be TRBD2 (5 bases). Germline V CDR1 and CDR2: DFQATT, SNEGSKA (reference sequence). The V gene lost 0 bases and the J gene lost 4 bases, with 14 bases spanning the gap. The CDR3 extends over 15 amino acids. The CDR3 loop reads CSARDWGEIADTQYF. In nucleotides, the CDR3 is TGCAGTGCTAGAGATTGGGGAGAGATCGCAGATACGCAGTATTTT.

CDR3 protein: CASSQPPVGFKEKLFF. The DNA for the CDR3 is TGCGCCAGCAGCCAACCCCCGGTGGGCTTTAAAGAAAAACTGTTTTTT. The chain is built from TRBV4-1 and TRBJ1-4; D is undetermined. V was pared by 2 bases and J by 8 bases, with 18 bases between. Germline values: CDR1 MGHRA, CDR2 YSYEKL. CDR3 length equals 16 residues.

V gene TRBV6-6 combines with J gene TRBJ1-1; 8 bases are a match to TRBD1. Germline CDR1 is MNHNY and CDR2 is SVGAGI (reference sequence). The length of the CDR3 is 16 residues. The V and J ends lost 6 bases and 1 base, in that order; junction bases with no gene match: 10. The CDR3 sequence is CASSPFRGQENTEAFF. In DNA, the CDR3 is TGTGCCAGCAGCCCCTTCCGGGGACAGGAGAACACTGAAGCTTTCTTT.

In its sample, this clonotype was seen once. DNA for the CDR3: TGTGCCAGCAGCTCGGGGACAGGGGGTCAGCGGAAGACCCAGTACTTC. The encoded protein is CASSSGTGGQRKTQYF. The genes are TRBV14 and TRBJ2-5; 11 nucleotides match TRBD1. Germline values: CDR1 SGHDN, CDR2 FVKESK. CDR3 length equals 16 residues. Trimming took 5 bases from V and 6 from J; bases not matched to a gene: 11.

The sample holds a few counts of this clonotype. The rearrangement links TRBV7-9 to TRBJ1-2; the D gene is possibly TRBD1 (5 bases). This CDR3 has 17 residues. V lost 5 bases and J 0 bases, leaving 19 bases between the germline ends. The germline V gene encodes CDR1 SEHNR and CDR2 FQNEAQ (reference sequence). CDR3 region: CASSLPDGGDANYGYTF. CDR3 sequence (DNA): TGTGCCAGCAGCCTTCCCGATGGTGGGGACGCTAACTATGGCTACACCTTC.

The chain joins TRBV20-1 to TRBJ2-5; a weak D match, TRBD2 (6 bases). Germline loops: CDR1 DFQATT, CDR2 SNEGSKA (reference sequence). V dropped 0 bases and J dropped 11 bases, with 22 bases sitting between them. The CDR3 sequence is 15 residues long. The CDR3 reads CSARDPGRGNNEQYF. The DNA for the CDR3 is TGCAGTGCTAGAGACCCCGGGCGGGGTAACAATGAGCAGTACTTC.